Reported below is one TCR beta chain. Its antigen is currently not known. Base qualities are missing; no much larger clone stands one base away. The data were taken from a study of blood T cell repertoires in COVID-19 (dated by TCRdb to the early 2020s). Study-wide context: The collaborator samples originated in the United States, Italy and Spain and spanned the acute and convalescent phases of COVID-19. The prospective study material was composed of cDNA or gDNA derived from T cells, B-cell-depleted T cells, or PBMCs. The dataset comprised deeply sampled blood TCRbeta repertoires from subjects exposed to, actively infected with, or recovered from COVID-19. The repertoires were released in a freely available public database intended as a resource for research on the immune response to SARS-CoV-2. The samples were drawn from two sources: the first 160 participants of the ongoing ImmuneRACE study, and 1,000 to 1,500 subjects contributed by 6 global collaborators. A de-identified subject ID, COVID-19 status, age in years and sex were almost always included in the sample metadata. HLA class I and class II types, where available, came from metadata supplied by the sample provider rather than from assay-based typing. Here is what the overall study found, with its caveats: The quantity of clinical and demographic metadata differed by source and by participant and was supplied without curation.

The immunoSEQ Assay, a bias-controlled multiplex PCR, was used to amplify TCRbeta CDR3 regions from genomic DNA. The paper's data handling went like this. Nucleated cell counts per sample were estimated from amplification of reference gene primers within the assay. To quantify the absolute abundance of each unique TCRbeta CDR3 rearrangement, sequence reads were collapsed and filtered. For each sample, productive Simpson clonality was calculated by taking the square root of Simpson's diversity index across productive rearrangements. Drawn from immuneACCESS, this table holds only the in-frame rearrangements with V and J called that TCRdb kept. Clones are partly lost; checked studies trace under half to an unresolved V gene and leave the rest unexplained. V, J and clone size derive from that table, while D and trimming were established from the DNA sequence. In this sample the table shows 75,000 to 95,000 clones, 75% to 90% of which occur a single time. 12% of the sample is in the top ten clones.

The CDR3 goes from the cysteine to the phenylalanine over 16 residues. The retained sequence is limited to the CDR3, 48 bases, with the frame set at the first base. CDR1 is given as ENHRY and CDR2 as SYGVKD, both from the germline V gene. V lost 2 bases and J lost 7 bases, and the count of bases not matched to a germline gene is 6. Each collaborating institution followed its own protocols to collect whole blood in K2EDTA tubes. Collaborator samples were shipped for TCRbeta analysis as frozen whole blood, isolated PBMCs, or DNA extracted from either sample type. The chain is assembled from TRBV10-3 and TRBJ1-6; a stretch of 9 junction bases matches TRBD1. The clonotype originates from a woman aged 35 to 49 with active or convalescent COVID-19. Sequenced: peripheral blood. The DNA sequence follows: TGTGCCATCAGTGAGAAACAGGGGGCGAACAATTCACCCCTCCACTTT. This encodes CAISEKQGANNSPLHF.